These 2 T cell receptor beta chains were sequenced from one sample in a study of blood T cell repertoires in COVID-19 (dated by TCRdb to 2020 to 2022). Libraries were built with the immunoSEQ multiplex PCR assay. In its TCRdb copy, this immuneACCESS table keeps in-frame sequences only and misses some clones. Where compared with another copy, unresolved V genes explain less than half of these, and the others have no known cause. Recorded for this sample are 120,000 to 150,000 clones; approximately 78% of them occurred a single time. The ten top clones hold less than 5% of the sample. Source material: peripheral blood. The receptor source for this set is a woman aged 80 or older with acute or convalescent COVID-19.

This rearrangement joins TRBV5-6 to TRBJ2-5; 7 bases match TRBD1. The germline V gene encodes CDR1 SGHDT and CDR2 YYEEEE. The CDR3 consists of 15 residues. With 4 bases clipped from V and 4 bases from J, the junction kept 10 bases outside the gene matches. CDR3 loop: CASSGITGAGETQYF. In nucleotides, the CDR3 is TGTGCCAGCAGCGGAATTACAGGGGCGGGAGAGACCCAGTACTTC. Filled out from reference TRBV5-6 and TRBJ2-5, the complete variable domain reads DAGVTQSPTHLIKTRGQQVTLRCSPKSGHDTVSWYQQALGQGPQFIFQYYEEEERQRGNFPDRFSGHQFPNYSSELNVNALLLGDSALYLCASSGITGAGETQYFGPGTRLLVL.

The chain links TRBV12-2 to TRBJ1-4. TRBV12-2 is marked as a pseudogene. This CDR3 is built from 15 residues. CDR3 sequence: CASRLAREGNEKLFF. CDR3 coding DNA: TGTGCAAGTCGCTTAGCGAGGGAGGGAAATGAAAAACTGTTTTTT.